These 30 T cell receptor beta chains originate from one sample sequenced in a study of blood T cell repertoires in COVID-19. Assay: immunoSEQ multiplex PCR; the TCRdb copy retains only in-frame clones and omits some. The table shows 100,000 to 150,000 clones, with approximately 84% occurring only once. The sequencing sample was made of peripheral blood. These receptors came from a man between 70 and 80 years old with acute or convalescent COVID-19.

The rearrangement links TRBV5-6 to TRBJ1-2; D is possibly TRBD1 (5 bases). Trimming took off 1 base at V and 3 bases at J, with 19 bases between the two ends. Germline V CDR1 and CDR2: SGHDT, YYEEEE. The CDR3 length is 17 residues. CDR3 loop: CASSLLAGSPLHYGYTF. The CDR3 DNA reads TGTGCCAGCAGCTTGCTGGCAGGGTCCCCACTCCACTATGGCTACACCTTC.

The V gene is TRBV4-1, the J gene TRBJ2-3; D not resolved. This CDR3 has 13 residues. V lost 2 bases to trimming and J lost 10 bases, with 13 bases between them. Per the germline V gene, CDR1 is MGHRA and CDR2 is YSYEKL. Here the CDR3 reads CASSQQVGDPQYF. CDR3 bases: TGCGCCAGCAGCCAACAGGTCGGTGATCCGCAGTATTTT.

This clone has just one count. The J gene is TRBJ2-7, the V gene TRBV7-8; 10 positions match TRBD2. Germline CDR1 reads SGHVS; CDR2 reads FQNEAQ. V lost 4 bases to trimming and J lost 2 bases; unmatched junction nucleotides: 2. The CDR3 runs 14 residues. The CDR3 bases are TGTGCCAGCAGCTCCGGGACTAGCGCCTACGAGCAGTACTTC. This sequence encodes CASSSGTSAYEQYF. Together with reference TRBV7-8 and TRBJ2-7, the CDR3 gives the full variable domain: GAGVSQSPRYKVAKRGQDVALRCDPISGHVSLFWYQQALGQGPEFLTYFQNEAQLDKSGLPSDRFFAERPEGSVSTLKIQRTQQEDSAVYLCASSSGTSAYEQYFGPGTRLTVT.

This sequence joins TRBV6-5 and TRBJ2-2; 7 bases are a match to TRBD1. This CDR3 spans 14 amino acids. CDR1 and CDR2 from the germline V gene are MNHEY and SVGAGI. J was trimmed by 5 bases and V by 6 bases; bases with no gene match: 6. The CDR3 loop is CASSRRQGTGELFF. DNA for the CDR3: TGTGCCAGCAGCCGACGACAGGGAACCGGGGAGCTGTTTTTT.

Only one count was recorded for this clone. V usage is TRBV7-6 and J usage is TRBJ1-1; D is possibly TRBD1 (6 bases). In germline, CDR1 is SGHVS, CDR2 FNYEAQ. With 2 bases removed from V and 4 bases from J, the gap between germline ends came to 14 bases. The CDR3 totals 15 residues. In DNA, the CDR3 is TGTGCCAGCAGCTTACAGGGGAACTCGGGCACTGAAGCTTTCTTT. Its translation is CASSLQGNSGTEAFF.

CDR3 sequence reads: CASSSTGGLEAFF. As DNA, the CDR3 is TGCGCCAGCAGCTCTACAGGGGGACTTGAAGCTTTCTTT. This chain joins TRBV4-1 and TRBJ1-1, with 8 bases that match TRBD1. V dropped 5 bases and J dropped 7; count of bases not matched to a gene: 6. The CDR3 loop spans 13 amino acids. The germline V gene has CDR1 MGHRA and CDR2 YSYEKL.

The rearrangement joins TRBV19 to TRBJ2-7; maybe TRBD2 (5 bases). With 10 bases removed from V and 2 bases from J, the gap between germline ends came to 15 bases. This CDR3 is 13 amino acids long. Germline lookup yields CDR1 LNHDA and CDR2 SQIVND (reference sequence). CDR3 sequence reads: CATHSDGAYEQYF. The CDR3 DNA is TGTGCCACCCACTCAGACGGGGCCTACGAGCAGTACTTC.

V and J are TRBV19 and TRBJ2-7; 8 bases are a match to TRBD1. The trim removed 9 bases at V and 10 bases at J, leaving 20 bases unmatched. Germline-derived CDR1 and CDR2 are LNHDA and SQIVND (reference sequence). The CDR3 has 15 residues. The CDR3 reads CASSNLMTGASRQYF. The CDR3 region has the DNA TGTGCCAGCTCCAACCTCATGACAGGGGCGTCGAGACAGTACTTC. Filled out from reference TRBV19 and TRBJ2-7, the complete variable domain reads DGGITQSPKYLFRKEGQNVTLSCEQNLNHDAMYWYRQDPGQGLRLIYYSQIVNDFQKGDIAEGYSVSREKKESFPLTVTSAQKNPTAFYLCASSNLMTGASRQYFGPGTRLTVT.

In DNA, the CDR3 is TGCGCCAGCAGCCCGCAGATCGGCTGGGGGGTCCATGGCTACACCTTC. Its translation is CASSPQIGWGVHGYTF. The J gene is TRBJ1-2, the V gene TRBV4-1; TRBD1 might be the D (5 bases). The CDR3 runs to 16 residues. Germline lookup yields CDR1 MGHRA and CDR2 YSYEKL. V lost 4 bases to trimming and J lost 6 bases, with 21 bases between them.

The chain recombines TRBV10-2 with TRBJ2-3, with 8 bases aligning to TRBD1. J lost 7 bases, V lost 3 bases, and 3 bases had no gene match. The CDR3 has 13 amino acids. Looked up from germline, CDR1 is WSHSY and CDR2 is SAAADI. The CDR3 reads CASSDQGAHTQYF. The CDR3 nucleotides are TGCGCCAGCAGTGATCAGGGGGCGCATACGCAGTATTTT.

This clone was counted a single time. The chain has TRBV2 and TRBJ2-1; perhaps TRBD1 as D (5 bases). V was pared by 7 bases and J by 5 bases, with 12 bases between. The CDR3 loop spans 13 amino acids. The germline CDR1 and CDR2 sequences are SNHLY and FYNNEI. The CDR3 region has the DNA TGTGCCAGCATAAGGGGTTCGGACAATGAGCAGTTCTTC. The encoded protein is CASIRGSDNEQFF.

The rearrangement joins TRBV28 to TRBJ1-2; D is uncertain. This CDR3 contains 14 residues. Germline loops: CDR1 MDHEN, CDR2 SYDVKM. Trimming stripped 6 bases from V and 2 bases from J, with 13 bases between. This CDR3 is CASSIQGGNYGYTF. For the CDR3, the DNA is TGTGCCAGCAGCATCCAAGGAGGAAACTATGGCTACACCTTC.

The rearrangement links TRBV5-8 to TRBJ2-2; 7 bases map to TRBD1. Unmatched junction bases numbered 11, after V lost 3 bases and J lost 6 bases. Germline V gene sequence: CDR1 SGHTS, CDR2 YDEGEE. The length of the CDR3 is 16 residues. CDR3: CASSSGDSLGPGELFF. For the CDR3, the DNA is TGTGCCAGCAGCTCTGGGGACAGCCTCGGGCCCGGGGAGCTGTTTTTT.

This sequence joins TRBV9 and TRBJ1-5, with unresolved D. Germline loops: CDR1 SGDLS, CDR2 YYNGEE. V lost 2 bases and J 2 bases, leaving 14 bases between the germline ends. CDR3 length equals 16 residues. The CDR3 reads CASSVPRVGGNQPQHF. For the CDR3, the DNA is TGTGCCAGCAGCGTTCCTAGAGTCGGGGGCAATCAGCCCCAGCATTTT.

The chain joins TRBV9 to TRBJ1-3; no reliable D call. Per the germline V gene, CDR1 is SGDLS and CDR2 is YYNGEE. V dropped 0 bases and J dropped 4 bases, with 11 bases sitting between them. This CDR3 has 15 residues. CDR3 sequence (DNA): TGTGCCAGCAGCGTAGACAGAACCGGAGGAAACACCATATATTTT. This translates into CASSVDRTGGNTIYF.

V usage is TRBV27 and J usage is TRBJ2-5; possible D gene TRBD1, 6 bases. Germline loops: CDR1 MNHEY, CDR2 SMNVEV (reference sequence). Trimming removed 0 bases from V and 1 base from J, with 9 bases in between. The CDR3 is 15 amino acids. CDR3: CASSLSWGRQETQYF. The CDR3 nucleotides read TGTGCCAGCAGTTTATCGTGGGGGCGCCAAGAGACCCAGTACTTC.

In DNA, the CDR3 is TGTGCCAGCAGTGACTCGTCGAGGAGTGCAACTAATGAAAAACTGTTTTTT. Translation: CASSDSSRSATNEKLFF. The chain is built from TRBV6-4 and TRBJ1-4; D is unclear. V was cut by 0 bases and J by 0 bases, with 11 bases left in between. The V gene's germline CDR1 is MRHNA and CDR2 SNTAGT. The CDR3 totals 17 residues.

The chain employs TRBV24-1 and TRBJ2-1; tentative D call: TRBD1 (6 bases). The CDR3 has 14 amino acids. Per germline, CDR1 KGHDR and CDR2 SFDVKD. Between the trimmed V and J ends, which lost 5 bases and 6 bases, there was a span of 13 bases. CDR3 sequence: CATSAMGAVNEQFF. CDR3 sequence (DNA): TGTGCCACCAGTGCCATGGGGGCCGTCAATGAGCAGTTCTTC.

The genes are TRBV7-2 and TRBJ2-3, with D perhaps matching TRBD2 (6 bases). The V gene's germline CDR1 is SGHTA and CDR2 FQGNSA. This CDR3 spans 14 amino acids. Trimming removed 3 bases from V and 4 bases from J, with 11 bases in between. The DNA for the CDR3 is TGTGCCAGCAGCTTTTCTGGGGGGTCAGATACGCAGTATTTT. Translating it yields CASSFSGGSDTQYF.

The CDR3 reads CASSLTGGTDRNTEAFF. CDR3 DNA: TGTGCCAGCAGCTTAACAGGAGGCACAGATAGGAACACTGAAGCTTTCTTT. This sequence joins TRBV7-3 and TRBJ1-1; D is unclear. V was trimmed by 0 bases and J by 1 base, leaving 15 bases between them. The germline gives CDR1 SGHTA, CDR2 FQGTGA. The CDR3 is made up of 17 amino acids.

This sequence joins TRBV25-1 and TRBJ2-2; 9 bases map to TRBD1. This CDR3 comprises 15 residues. Germline V CDR1 and CDR2: MGHDK, SYGVNS. The V and J ends lost 4 bases and 1 base, in that order; junction bases with no gene match: 1. The CDR3 sequence: CASSGQGGNTGELFF. The CDR3 DNA follows: TGTGCCAGCAGTGGACAGGGGGGGAACACCGGGGAGCTGTTTTTT.

The chain joins TRBV2 to TRBJ2-7; 7 bases map to TRBD1. Germline lookup yields CDR1 SNHLY and CDR2 FYNNEI. Trimming at V came to 1 base and at J to 4 bases, leaving 4 bases not matched to a gene. The CDR3 has 14 residues. CDR3 sequence: CASSEGQGSYEQYF. CDR3 DNA sequence: TGTGCCAGCAGTGAAGGACAGGGTTCGTACGAGCAGTACTTC. Together with reference TRBV2 and TRBJ2-7, the CDR3 gives the full variable domain: EPEVTQTPSHQVTQMGQEVILRCVPISNHLYFYWYRQILGQKVEFLVSFYNNEISEKSEIFDDQFSVERPDGSNFTLKIRSTKLEDSAMYFCASSEGQGSYEQYFGPGTRLTVT.

This sequence joins TRBV6-5 and TRBJ1-1; D gene uncertain. CDR3 length: 14 amino acids. Germline V CDR1 and CDR2: MNHEY, SVGAGI. V gave up 5 bases and J gave up 3 bases, with 13 bases separating them. Written as DNA, the CDR3 is TGTGCCAGCAGTCTTAGTGGTAGAGACACTGAAGCTTTCTTT. As protein: CASSLSGRDTEAFF.

The chain employs TRBV4-1 and TRBJ1-3; possible D gene TRBD1, 6 bases. The germline V and J ends were trimmed by 0 bases and 3 bases, with 12 bases remaining between them. Germline-derived CDR1 and CDR2 are MGHRA and YSYEKL. The CDR3 spans 16 residues. The CDR3 loop is CASSQDVSGVGNTIYF. CDR3 DNA: TGCGCCAGCAGCCAAGATGTGTCAGGGGTTGGAAACACCATATATTTT.

CDR3 bases: TGTGCCAGCAGGAAGGGACTAGCGTCGGATACGCAGTATTTT. Translating it yields CASRKGLASDTQYF. This chain joins TRBV2 and TRBJ2-3, with TRBD2 identical over 10 bases. The germline V gene encodes CDR1 SNHLY and CDR2 FYNNEI. After removal of 6 bases from V and 6 bases from J, the junction contained 6 bases not matched to a gene. The CDR3 runs 14 residues. The full variable domain, completed using reference TRBV2 and TRBJ2-3, is EPEVTQTPSHQVTQMGQEVILRCVPISNHLYFYWYRQILGQKVEFLVSFYNNEISEKSEIFDDQFSVERPDGSNFTLKIRSTKLEDSAMYFCASRKGLASDTQYFGPGTRLTVL.

This chain links TRBV29-1 with TRBJ1-1; unclear D gene. V was trimmed by 5 bases and J by 1 base, leaving 11 bases between them. Germline V gene sequence: CDR1 SQVTM, CDR2 ANQGSEA. The CDR3 covers 13 residues. CDR3 coding DNA: TGCAGCGTTCGTGGAGGGCAGAACACTGAAGCTTTCTTT. It yields the protein CSVRGGQNTEAFF.

This chain uses TRBV27 with TRBJ1-2; D ambiguous. Germline CDR1 reads MNHEY; CDR2 reads SMNVEV (reference sequence). Trimming stripped 6 bases from V and 0 bases from J, with 8 bases between. The CDR3 totals 13 residues. The CDR3 DNA sequence: TGTGCCAGCAGCAGACAAGCTAACTATGGCTACACCTTC. It is translated as CASSRQANYGYTF.

The V gene is TRBV4-2, the J gene TRBJ2-5; 13 bases map to TRBD2. Looked up from germline, CDR1 is LGHNA and CDR2 is YNFKEQ. Unmatched junction bases numbered 3, after V lost 4 bases and J lost 1 base. The CDR3 has 16 amino acids. The chain's CDR3 is CASSPGTSGAQETQYF. The DNA for the CDR3 is TGTGCCAGCAGCCCTGGGACTAGCGGGGCCCAAGAGACCCAGTACTTC.

This chain connects TRBV2 to TRBJ2-3, with 11 bases lining up with TRBD2. Germline-derived CDR1 and CDR2 are SNHLY and FYNNEI. V was pared by 5 bases and J by 0 bases, with 4 bases of the junction left unmatched. This CDR3 region has 16 residues. DNA of the CDR3: TGTGCCAGCAGTAGAGGGACTAGCGGAAGCACAGATACGCAGTATTTT. Encoded protein: CASSRGTSGSTDTQYF.

The chain employs TRBV6-5 and TRBJ2-7; TRBD2 is a possible D gene (6 bases). V lost 0 bases and J 2 bases, leaving 11 bases between the germline ends. The length of the CDR3 is 15 residues. Germline V lookup: CDR1 MNHEY, CDR2 SVGAGI. For the CDR3, the DNA is TGTGCCAGCAGTTACTCGGGGACTCGAACCTACGAGCAGTACTTC. Its protein product is CASSYSGTRTYEQYF.